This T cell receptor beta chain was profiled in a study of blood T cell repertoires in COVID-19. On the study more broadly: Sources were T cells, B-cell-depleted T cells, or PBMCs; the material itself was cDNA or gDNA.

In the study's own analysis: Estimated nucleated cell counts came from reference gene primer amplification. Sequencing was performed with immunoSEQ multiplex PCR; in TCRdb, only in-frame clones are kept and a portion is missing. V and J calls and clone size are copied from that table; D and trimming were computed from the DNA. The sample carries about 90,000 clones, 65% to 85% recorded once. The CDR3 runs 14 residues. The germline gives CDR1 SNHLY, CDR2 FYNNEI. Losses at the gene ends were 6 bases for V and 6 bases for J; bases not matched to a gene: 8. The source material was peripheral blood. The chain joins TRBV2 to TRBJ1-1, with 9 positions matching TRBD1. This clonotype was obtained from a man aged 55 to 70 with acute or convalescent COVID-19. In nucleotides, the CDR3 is TGTGCCAGCAGGAATTACAGGGGGCTGTCTGAAGCTTTCTTT. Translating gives CASRNYRGLSEAFF. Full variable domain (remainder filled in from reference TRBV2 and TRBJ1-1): EPEVTQTPSHQVTQMGQEVILRCVPISNHLYFYWYRQILGQKVEFLVSFYNNEISEKSEIFDDQFSVERPDGSNFTLKIRSTKLEDSAMYFCASRNYRGLSEAFFGQGTRLTVV.